Each of the 24 T cell receptor beta chains below was sequenced from the same sample in a study of T cell repertoires in cytomegalovirus infection. TCRdb passed the reads through MiXCR, listing each CDR3 protein once. The sample shows more than 400,000 distinct CDR3 sequences, 26% of them seen only once. The specimen was PBMCs. The receptors originated from a human donor in good health (CMV status not recorded). Some clones in this sample may be carry-over from other donors' samples.

This clonotype has only a few counts. The gene calls are TRBV19 and TRBJ1-1; TRBD1 agrees at 7 bases. Germline CDR1 is LNHDA and CDR2 is SQIVND (reference sequence). V trimming: 7 bases; J trimming: 4 bases; junction bases outside the gene matches: 6. The CDR3 is 13 residues long. DNA for the CDR3: TGTGCCAGTACCCGGCAGGGGGTCACTGAAGCTTTCTTT. It is translated as CASTRQGVTEAFF.

The chain is built from TRBV18 and TRBJ2-5; 14 bases fit TRBD2. V was pared by 5 bases and J by 2 bases, with 7 bases of the junction left unmatched. The CDR3 contains 17 residues. Germline V gene lookup returns CDR1 KGHSH and CDR2 LQKENI. The CDR3 protein is CASSAGTSGSGQETQYF. The CDR3 bases are TGTGCCAGCTCAGCCGGGACTAGCGGGAGCGGGCAAGAGACCCAGTACTTC.

This chain joins TRBV6-8 and TRBJ2-1; TRBD2 agrees at 8 bases. The CDR3 is 17 amino acids. V gave up 2 bases and J gave up 7 bases; unmatched junction bases: 13. Germline V gene sequence: CDR1 MNHGY, CDR2 SAAAGT. The CDR3 spells CASSYPSGSGSRNEQFF. The CDR3 DNA is TGTGCCAGCAGTTACCCCTCGGGGAGCGGGAGTAGGAATGAGCAGTTCTTC.

V and J are TRBV19 and TRBJ2-7; D call uncertain. The DNA matches TRBJ2-1 better at its end, which makes the J call doubtful. The CDR3 totals 13 residues. Germline V gene sequence: CDR1 LNHDA, CDR2 SQIVND (reference sequence). This chain's CDR3 is CASRQTTTYEQFF. CDR3 nucleotides: TGTGCCAGTAGACAAACGACAACCTACGAGCAGTTCTTC.

This clonotype was seen a few times. The rearrangement uses TRBV7-9 and TRBJ2-7, with 14 nucleotides matching TRBD2. After removal of 5 bases from V and 4 bases from J, the junction contained 10 bases not matched to a gene. This CDR3 contains 17 residues. Per germline, CDR1 SEHNR and CDR2 FQNEAQ (reference sequence). DNA of the CDR3: TGTGCCAGCAGCATGGGGACTAGCGGGAGTGAACATTACGAGCAGTACGTC. Translation gives CASSMGTSGSEHYEQYV.

The rearrangement uses TRBV6-8 and TRBJ1-1; D is perhaps TRBD1 (5 bases). The CDR3 loop spans 16 amino acids. Germline loops: CDR1 MNHGY, CDR2 SAAAGT. Trimming pared 2 bases from V and 7 bases from J, leaving 20 bases between. CDR3 in DNA: TGTGCCAGCAGTTACAGGCAGGCAGGGAGAATAGGTGAAGCTTTCTTT. Protein product: CASSYRQAGRIGEAFF.

This clonotype has just a few counts. V gene TRBV6-5 combines with J gene TRBJ2-1; 10 bases map to TRBD1. Germline values: CDR1 MNHEY, CDR2 SVGAGI. Trimming cost V 2 bases and J 5 bases; bases outside gene matches: 6. The CDR3 is 16 amino acids. The CDR3 region has the DNA TGTGCCAGCAGTTACAGGGACAGGGGCCGAAACAATGAGCAGTTCTTC. It encodes CASSYRDRGRNNEQFF.

The gene calls are TRBV20-1 and TRBJ2-3; TRBD2 agrees at 10 bases. This CDR3 has 16 residues. The V gene end was trimmed by 4 bases and the J gene end by 2 bases; junction bases not matched to a gene: 9. CDR1 and CDR2 (germline): DFQATT, SNEGSKA (reference sequence). The CDR3 protein is CSANGIAGGPTDTQYF. The CDR3, as DNA: TGCAGTGCTAATGGGATAGCGGGAGGCCCCACAGATACGCAGTATTTT.

In this sample, this clonotype turned up a few times. V usage is TRBV4-3 and J usage is TRBJ1-5; D is uncertain. This CDR3 has 15 amino acids. Germline values: CDR1 LGHNA, CDR2 YSLEER. The V end lost 4 bases, the J end lost 1 base, and 11 bases lay between the germline ends. CDR3 nucleotides: TGCGCCAGCAGCCCTGCAAGGGCGAGCAATCAGCCCCAGCATTTT. This gives the protein CASSPARASNQPQHF.

This clonotype was recorded many times. The rearrangement links TRBV6-1 to TRBJ2-3, with D unresolved. This CDR3 comprises 11 residues. CDR1 MNHNS and CDR2 SASEGT come from the germline V gene. The germline V and J ends were trimmed by 8 bases and 6 bases, with 9 bases remaining between them. CDR3 protein: CASLLLDTQYF. Here the CDR3 DNA reads TGTGCCAGCCTACTGTTGGATACGCAGTATTTT.

This rearrangement joins TRBV7-9 to TRBJ1-4; 7 bases fit TRBD1. The CDR3 has 14 amino acids. Unmatched junction bases numbered 4, after V lost 5 bases and J lost 4 bases. Per the germline V gene, CDR1 is SEHNR and CDR2 is FQNEAQ (reference sequence). CDR3 nucleotide sequence: TGTGCCAGCAGCCAACGACAGGGTAATGAAAAACTGTTTTTT. Translating it yields CASSQRQGNEKLFF.

This clonotype showed up just a few times. The chain combines TRBV10-2 with TRBJ2-2; TRBD1 aligns across 12 bases. This CDR3 contains 14 residues. The V segment lost 6 bases and the J segment 6 bases; nucleotides outside the gene matches: 2. Germline CDR1 reads WSHSY; CDR2 reads SAAADI. The CDR3 DNA is TGCGCCAGCAGGGGACAGGGGGCCCCCGGGGAGCTGTTTTTT. Translated, it gives CASRGQGAPGELFF.

This clonotype was detected only a few times. J is TRBJ1-1 and V is TRBV11-3; tentatively, D is TRBD1 (5 bases). The CDR3 totals 13 residues. Germline CDR1 is SGHNT and CDR2 is YENEEA. Trimming stripped 3 bases from V and 7 bases from J, with 12 bases between. CDR3 residues: CASSLTEVSEAFF. Here the CDR3 DNA reads TGTGCCAGCAGCTTGACAGAAGTAAGTGAAGCTTTCTTT.

This clonotype has more than one count but fewer than ten. The rearrangement links TRBV7-9 to TRBJ2-1, with 8 bases identical to TRBD1. The CDR3 runs 15 residues. Germline values: CDR1 SEHNR, CDR2 FQNEAQ (reference sequence). Germline trimming cut 4 bases from V and 10 bases from J; bases unmatched to any gene: 12. CDR3 sequence: CASSSPRGPPREQFF. The CDR3 DNA follows: TGTGCCAGCAGCTCCCCCAGGGGGCCGCCTAGGGAGCAGTTCTTC.

With respect to this clonotype: Just one base apart from a much larger clone, this may be a read error. The chain employs TRBV4-2 and TRBJ2-1; 12 bases are a match to TRBD2. V shed 4 bases, J shed 8 bases, and the junction held 3 bases outside the gene matches. The germline V gene encodes CDR1 LGHNA and CDR2 YNFKEQ. CDR3 size: 14 residues. The chain's CDR3 is CASSPSGRADEQFF. Written as DNA, the CDR3 is TGTGCCAGCAGCCCTAGCGGGAGGGCCGATGAGCAGTTCTTC.

The gene calls are TRBV7-2 and TRBJ1-2; no firm D call. CDR3 length equals 13 residues. The germline CDR1 and CDR2 sequences are SGHTA and FQGNSA. The V and J ends lost 5 bases and 2 bases respectively, with 9 bases between them. The chain's CDR3 is CASSQEVNYGYTF. CDR3 nucleotide sequence: TGTGCCAGCAGCCAAGAGGTCAACTATGGCTACACCTTC.

The V call is TRBV12-3 or TRBV12-4, the J call TRBJ1-4; 8 nucleotides align to TRBD1. The CDR3 is 14 amino acids. V shed 6 bases and J 8 bases; nucleotides not matched to a gene: 8. For the CDR3, the DNA is TGTGCCAGCAGCGCGCAGGGGGCAATCGAAAAACTGTTTTTT. It yields the protein CASSAQGAIEKLFF.

This clonotype was observed at least ten times. This chain joins TRBV7-2 and TRBJ2-3, with D maybe TRBD2 (5 bases). The CDR3 is 15 amino acids. The germline V gene encodes CDR1 SGHTA and CDR2 FQGNSA. Deletions cut 5 bases from V and 2 bases from J, with 14 bases between. CDR3: CASSSLRGITDTQYF. As DNA, the CDR3 is TGTGCCAGCAGCAGCTTAAGAGGGATCACAGATACGCAGTATTTT.

The CDR3 protein is CASVQREITGELFF. The CDR3 DNA follows: TGTGCCTCCGTTCAGCGGGAGATAACCGGGGAGCTGTTTTTT. The chain has TRBV6-6 and TRBJ2-2; 8 bases align to TRBD2. The CDR3 runs 14 residues. The V segment lost 11 bases and the J segment 5 bases; nucleotides outside the gene matches: 10. Germline assignment: CDR1 MNHNY and CDR2 SVGAGI (reference sequence).

The V call is TRBV7-6, the J call TRBJ2-7; 8 bases are a match to TRBD1. In germline, CDR1 is SGHVS, CDR2 FNYEAQ. The CDR3 loop spans 13 amino acids. V trimming: 5 bases; J trimming: 7 bases; junction bases outside the gene matches: 7. The CDR3 spells CASSRDRFGEQYF. For the CDR3, the DNA is TGTGCCAGCAGCCGGGACAGGTTTGGGGAGCAGTACTTC.

The chain recombines TRBV13 with TRBJ2-3, with 9 bases identical to TRBD2. Per germline, CDR1 PRHDT and CDR2 FYEKMQ (reference sequence). V dropped 5 bases and J dropped 0; count of bases not matched to a gene: 9. The CDR3 is made up of 17 amino acids. CDR3 sequence: CASSNEREETSTDTQYF. DNA for the CDR3: TGTGCCAGCAGCAACGAGCGGGAGGAGACTAGCACAGATACGCAGTATTTT.

A few counts support this clonotype. The J gene is TRBJ2-1, the V gene TRBV5-4, with TRBD2 as a possible D gene (5 bases). The CDR3 loop spans 13 amino acids. In germline, CDR1 is SGHNT, CDR2 YYREEE (reference sequence). The ends were cut back, 2 bases at V and 10 bases at J, with 13 bases in the middle. The CDR3 is CASSFGNSGEQFF. Written as DNA, the CDR3 is TGTGCCAGCAGCTTCGGGAATTCGGGAGAGCAGTTCTTC. The variable domain in full, with the rest retrieved from reference TRBV5-4 and TRBJ2-1, is ETGVTQSPTHLIKTRGQQVTLRCSSQSGHNTVSWYQQALGQGPQFIFQYYREEENGRGNFPPRFSGLQFPNYSSELNVNALELDDSALYLCASSFGNSGEQFFGPGTRLTVL.

This clonotype has only a few counts. This chain uses TRBV30 with TRBJ2-3, with D perhaps TRBD2 (6 bases). The CDR3 has 14 amino acids. V was cut by 2 bases and J by 2 bases, with 11 bases left in between. The germline gives CDR1 GTSNPN, CDR2 SVGIG (reference sequence). The CDR3 region is CAWSPGGFTDTQYF. CDR3 nucleotide sequence: TGTGCCTGGAGTCCTGGGGGGTTCACAGATACGCAGTATTTT.

The chain is built from TRBV7-6 and TRBJ1-1; 8 bases map to TRBD1. J lost 0 bases, V lost 2 bases, and 8 bases had no gene match. The CDR3 loop spans 17 amino acids. Per germline, CDR1 SGHVS and CDR2 FNYEAQ. The CDR3 DNA is TGTGCCAGCAGCTTAATTAGGGCAGGGGGCGTGAACACTGAAGCTTTCTTT. Translating gives CASSLIRAGGVNTEAFF.